This T cell receptor beta chain was obtained from a study of Ad26.COV2.S vaccination and SARS-CoV-2 variants. Across the whole study: Donor was one of the participants in the Ad26.COV2.S arm of the COV1001 trial. The study's findings and limits: It was vaccine recipients, not placebo recipients, who had the higher spike-specific TCR breadth.

Treatment indicated: some 19 received Ad26.COV2.S at low or high dose, single or two shots; about 5 received placebo; per-sample allocation not given. Samples were taken on day 63 after the first vaccine or placebo injection. In regard to this clone: The antigen remains unidentified.

The CDR3 extends over 13 amino acids. The V end lost 4 bases, the J end lost 0 bases, and 7 bases lay between the germline ends. Germline V gene lookup returns CDR1 SGHRS and CDR2 YFSETQ. Profiling relied on immunoSEQ multiplex PCR, and the TCRdb table lists in-frame clones only, not all of them. The sample has about 470,000 clones, 90% seen once. This receptor was identified in a person aged 18-65 years who received the Ad26.COV2.S COVID-19 vaccine or a placebo. The sample consisted of peripheral blood, taken in a trial of Ad26.COV2.S vaccine versus placebo. This sequence joins TRBV5-1 and TRBJ1-1, with D tentatively TRBD1 (5 bases). The CDR3 DNA reads as TGCGCCAGCAGCGGGGGGTTGAACACTGAAGCTTTCTTT. The encoded protein is CASSGGLNTEAFF.